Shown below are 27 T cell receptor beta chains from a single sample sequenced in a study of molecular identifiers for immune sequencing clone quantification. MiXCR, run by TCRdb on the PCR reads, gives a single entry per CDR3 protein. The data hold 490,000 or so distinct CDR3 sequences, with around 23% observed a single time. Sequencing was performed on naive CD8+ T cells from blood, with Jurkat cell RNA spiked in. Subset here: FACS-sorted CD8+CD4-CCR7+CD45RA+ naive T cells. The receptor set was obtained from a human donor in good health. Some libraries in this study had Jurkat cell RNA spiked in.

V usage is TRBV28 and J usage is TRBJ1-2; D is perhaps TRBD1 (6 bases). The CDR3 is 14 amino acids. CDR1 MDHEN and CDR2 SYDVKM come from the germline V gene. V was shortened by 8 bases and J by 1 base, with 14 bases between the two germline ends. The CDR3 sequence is CASGQGHLNYGYTF. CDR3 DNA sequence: TGTGCCAGCGGTCAGGGACATCTTAACTATGGCTACACCTTC.

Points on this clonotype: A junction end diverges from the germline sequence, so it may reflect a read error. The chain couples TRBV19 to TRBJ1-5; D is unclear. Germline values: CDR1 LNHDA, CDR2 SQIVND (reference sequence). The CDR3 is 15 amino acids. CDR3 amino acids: CASTINEGGDQPQHF. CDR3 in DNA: TGTGCCAGTACTATAAACGAGGGTGGTGATCAGCCCCAGCATTTT.

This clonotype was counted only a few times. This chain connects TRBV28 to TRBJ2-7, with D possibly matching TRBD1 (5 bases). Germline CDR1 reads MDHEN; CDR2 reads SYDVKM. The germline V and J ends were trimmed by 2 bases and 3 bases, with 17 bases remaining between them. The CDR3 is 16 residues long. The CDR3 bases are TGTGCCAGCAGTTTAATCACACGACAGTATCGCTACGAGCAGTACTTC. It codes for CASSLITRQYRYEQYF.

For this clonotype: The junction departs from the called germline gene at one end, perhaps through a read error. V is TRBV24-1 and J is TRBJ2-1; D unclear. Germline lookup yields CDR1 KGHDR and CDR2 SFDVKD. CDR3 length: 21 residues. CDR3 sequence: CATSDLEVRPLRRKIYDEQFF. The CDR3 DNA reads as TGTGCCACCAGTGATCTTGAAGTACGTCCATTGAGGCGGAAGATCTACGATGAGCAGTTCTTC.

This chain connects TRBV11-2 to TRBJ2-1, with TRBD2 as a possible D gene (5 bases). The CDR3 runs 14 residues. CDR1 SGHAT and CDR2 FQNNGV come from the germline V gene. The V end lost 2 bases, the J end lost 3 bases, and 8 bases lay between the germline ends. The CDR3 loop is CASSLTTNYNEQFF. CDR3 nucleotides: TGTGCCAGCAGCTTAACGACTAACTACAATGAGCAGTTCTTC.

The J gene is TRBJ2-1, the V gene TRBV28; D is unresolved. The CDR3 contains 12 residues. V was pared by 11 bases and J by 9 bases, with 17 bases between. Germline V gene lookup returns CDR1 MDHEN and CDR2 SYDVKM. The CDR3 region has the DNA TGTGCCTGCGGCGGCCGTCTCGGTGAGCAGTTCTTC. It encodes CACGGRLGEQFF.

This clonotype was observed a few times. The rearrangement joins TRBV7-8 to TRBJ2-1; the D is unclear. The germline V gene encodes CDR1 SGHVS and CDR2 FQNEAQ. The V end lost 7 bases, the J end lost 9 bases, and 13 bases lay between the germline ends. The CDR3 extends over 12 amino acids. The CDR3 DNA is TGTGCCAGCACCGACCTGGTCACTGAGCAGTTCTTC. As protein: CASTDLVTEQFF.

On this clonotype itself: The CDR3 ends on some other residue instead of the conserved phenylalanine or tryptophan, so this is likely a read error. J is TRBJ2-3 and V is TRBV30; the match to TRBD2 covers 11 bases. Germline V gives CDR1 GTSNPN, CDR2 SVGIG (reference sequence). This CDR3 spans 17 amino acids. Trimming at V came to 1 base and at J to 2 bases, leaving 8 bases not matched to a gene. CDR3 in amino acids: CAWSEQPGLAATDTQYS. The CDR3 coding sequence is TGTGCCTGGAGTGAACAACCGGGACTAGCGGCCACAGATACGCAGTATTCT.

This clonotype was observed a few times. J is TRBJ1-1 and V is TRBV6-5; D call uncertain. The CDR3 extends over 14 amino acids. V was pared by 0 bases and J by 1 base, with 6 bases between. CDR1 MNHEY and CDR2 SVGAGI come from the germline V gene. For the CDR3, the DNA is TGTGCCAGCAGTTACTCGGCCACGAACACTGAAGCTTTCTTT. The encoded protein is CASSYSATNTEAFF.

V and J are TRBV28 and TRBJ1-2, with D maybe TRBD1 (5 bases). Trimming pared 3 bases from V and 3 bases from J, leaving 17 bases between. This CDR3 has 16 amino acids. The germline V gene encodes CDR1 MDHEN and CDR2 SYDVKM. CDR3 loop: CASSFTPGGGDYGYTF. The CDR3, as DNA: TGTGCCAGCAGTTTTACCCCTGGGGGGGGTGACTATGGCTACACCTTC.

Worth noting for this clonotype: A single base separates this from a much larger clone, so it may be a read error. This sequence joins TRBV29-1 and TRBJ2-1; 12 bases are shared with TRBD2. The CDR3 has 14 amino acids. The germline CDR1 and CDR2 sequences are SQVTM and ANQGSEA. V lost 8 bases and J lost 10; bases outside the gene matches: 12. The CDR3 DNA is TGCAGCCTCTCCGCGACTAGCGGGAGTTGGGAGCAGTTCTTC. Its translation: CSLSATSGSWEQFF.

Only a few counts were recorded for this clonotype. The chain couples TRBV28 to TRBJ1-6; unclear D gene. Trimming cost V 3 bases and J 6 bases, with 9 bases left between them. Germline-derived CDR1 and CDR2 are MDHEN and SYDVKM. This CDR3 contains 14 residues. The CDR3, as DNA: TGTGCCAGCAGTTTTGCGAGCTCTAATTCACCCCTCCACTTT. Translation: CASSFASSNSPLHF.

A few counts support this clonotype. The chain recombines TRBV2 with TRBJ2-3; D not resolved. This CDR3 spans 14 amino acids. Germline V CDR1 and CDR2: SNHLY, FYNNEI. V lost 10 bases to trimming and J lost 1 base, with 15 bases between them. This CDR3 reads CATTRASGTDTQYF. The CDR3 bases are TGTGCCACCACAAGAGCCTCTGGCACAGATACGCAGTATTTT.

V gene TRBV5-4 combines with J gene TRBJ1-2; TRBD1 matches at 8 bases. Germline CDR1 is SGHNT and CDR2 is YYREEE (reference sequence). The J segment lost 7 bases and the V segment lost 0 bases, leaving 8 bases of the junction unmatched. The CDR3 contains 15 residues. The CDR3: CASSLEGQALSGYTF. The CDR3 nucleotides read TGTGCCAGCAGCTTGGAGGGACAGGCACTGAGTGGCTACACCTTC.

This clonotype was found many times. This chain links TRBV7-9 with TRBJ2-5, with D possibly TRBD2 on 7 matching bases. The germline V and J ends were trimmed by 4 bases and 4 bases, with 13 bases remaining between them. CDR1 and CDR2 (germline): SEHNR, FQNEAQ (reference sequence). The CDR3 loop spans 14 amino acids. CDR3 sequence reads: CASSSRGGGETQYF. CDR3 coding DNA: TGTGCCAGCAGCTCGAGGGGGGGAGGAGAGACCCAGTACTTC. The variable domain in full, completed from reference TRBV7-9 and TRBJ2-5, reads DTGVSQNPRHKITKRGQNVTFRCDPISEHNRLYWYRQTLGQGPEFLTYFQNEAQLEKSRLLSDRFSAERPKGSFSTLEIQRTEQGDSAMYLCASSSRGGGETQYFGPGTRLLVL.

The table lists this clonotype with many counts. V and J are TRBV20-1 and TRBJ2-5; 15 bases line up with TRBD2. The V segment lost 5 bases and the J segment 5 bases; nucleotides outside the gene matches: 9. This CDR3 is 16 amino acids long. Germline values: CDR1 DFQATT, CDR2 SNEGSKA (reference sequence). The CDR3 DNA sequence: TGCAGTGCTCGGACTAGCGGGGGGGCCGTTTGGGAGACCCAGTACTTC. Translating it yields CSARTSGGAVWETQYF.

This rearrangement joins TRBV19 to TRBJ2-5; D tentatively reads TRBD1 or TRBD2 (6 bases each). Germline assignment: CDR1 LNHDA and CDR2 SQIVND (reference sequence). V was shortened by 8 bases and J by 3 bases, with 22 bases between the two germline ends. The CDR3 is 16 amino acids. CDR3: CASGPGAQGLEETQYF. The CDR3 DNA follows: TGTGCCAGTGGCCCGGGAGCACAGGGCTTGGAAGAGACCCAGTACTTC.

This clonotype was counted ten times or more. CDR3 region: CASSPSPGQQETQYF. The DNA for the CDR3 is TGTGCCAGCAGCCCATCCCCGGGGCAGCAAGAGACCCAGTACTTC. The rearrangement uses TRBV11-2 and TRBJ2-5; the D call may be TRBD1 or TRBD2 (5 bases each). Looked up from germline, CDR1 is SGHAT and CDR2 is FQNNGV. CDR3 size: 15 residues. V was cut by 5 bases and J by 2 bases, with 15 bases left in between.

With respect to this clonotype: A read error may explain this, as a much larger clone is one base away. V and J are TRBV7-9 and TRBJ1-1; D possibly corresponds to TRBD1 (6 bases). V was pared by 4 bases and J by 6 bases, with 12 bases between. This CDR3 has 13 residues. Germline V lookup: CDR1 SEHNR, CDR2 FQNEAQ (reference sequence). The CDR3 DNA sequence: TGTGCCAGCAGCTCATCAGGGGTGGCTGAAGCTTTCTTT. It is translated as CASSSSGVAEAFF.

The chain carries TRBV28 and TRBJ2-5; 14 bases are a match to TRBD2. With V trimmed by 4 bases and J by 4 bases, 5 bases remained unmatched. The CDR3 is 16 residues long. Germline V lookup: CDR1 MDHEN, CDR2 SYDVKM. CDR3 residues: CASSSPGTSGGETQYF. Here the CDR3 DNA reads TGTGCCAGCAGTTCCCCCGGGACTAGCGGGGGAGAGACCCAGTACTTC.

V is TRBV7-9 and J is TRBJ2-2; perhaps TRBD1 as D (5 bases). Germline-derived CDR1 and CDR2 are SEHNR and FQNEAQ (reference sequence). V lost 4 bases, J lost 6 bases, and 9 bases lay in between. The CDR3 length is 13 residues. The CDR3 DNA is TGTGCCAGCAGCTCCCCACAGGCCGGGGAGCTGTTTTTT. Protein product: CASSSPQAGELFF.

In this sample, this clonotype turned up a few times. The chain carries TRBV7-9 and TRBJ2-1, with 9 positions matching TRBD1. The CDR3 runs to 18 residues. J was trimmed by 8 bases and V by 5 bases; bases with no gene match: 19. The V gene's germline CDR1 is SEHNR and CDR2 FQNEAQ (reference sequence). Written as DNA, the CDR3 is TGTGCCAGCAGCGCCGCCGGGACAGGGTCCCTTGAGAACGATGAGCAGTTCTTC. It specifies CASSAAGTGSLENDEQFF. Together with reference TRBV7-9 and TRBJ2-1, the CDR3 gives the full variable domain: DTGVSQNPRHKITKRGQNVTFRCDPISEHNRLYWYRQTLGQGPEFLTYFQNEAQLEKSRLLSDRFSAERPKGSFSTLEIQRTEQGDSAMYLCASSAAGTGSLENDEQFFGPGTRLTVL.

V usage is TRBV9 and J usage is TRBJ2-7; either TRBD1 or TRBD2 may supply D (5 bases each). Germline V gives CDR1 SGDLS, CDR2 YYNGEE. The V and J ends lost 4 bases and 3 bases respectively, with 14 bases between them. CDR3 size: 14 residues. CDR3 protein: CASSLRDHDYEQYF. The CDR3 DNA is TGTGCCAGCAGCCTCCGGGACCACGACTACGAGCAGTACTTC.

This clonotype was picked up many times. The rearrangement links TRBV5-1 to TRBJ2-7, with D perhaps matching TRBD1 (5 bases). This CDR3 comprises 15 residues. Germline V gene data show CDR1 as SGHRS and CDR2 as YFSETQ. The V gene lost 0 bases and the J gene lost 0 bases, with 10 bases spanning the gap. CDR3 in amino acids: CASSLALDTSYEQYF. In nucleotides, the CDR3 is TGCGCCAGCAGCTTGGCCCTGGACACCTCCTACGAGCAGTACTTC.

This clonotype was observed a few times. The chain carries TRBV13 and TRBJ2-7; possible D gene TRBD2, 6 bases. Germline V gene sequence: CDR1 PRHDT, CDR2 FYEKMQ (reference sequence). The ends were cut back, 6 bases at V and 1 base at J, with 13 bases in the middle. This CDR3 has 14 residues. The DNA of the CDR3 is TGTGCCAGCAGGTTCGGGGGTGGATCCTACGAGCAGTACTTC. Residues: CASRFGGGSYEQYF.

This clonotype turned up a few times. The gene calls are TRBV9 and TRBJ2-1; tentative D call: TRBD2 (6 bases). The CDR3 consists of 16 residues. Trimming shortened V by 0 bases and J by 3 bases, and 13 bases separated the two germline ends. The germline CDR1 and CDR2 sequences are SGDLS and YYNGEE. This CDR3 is CASSVGRGLVYNEQFF. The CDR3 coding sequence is TGTGCCAGCAGCGTAGGGCGGGGCCTAGTCTACAATGAGCAGTTCTTC.

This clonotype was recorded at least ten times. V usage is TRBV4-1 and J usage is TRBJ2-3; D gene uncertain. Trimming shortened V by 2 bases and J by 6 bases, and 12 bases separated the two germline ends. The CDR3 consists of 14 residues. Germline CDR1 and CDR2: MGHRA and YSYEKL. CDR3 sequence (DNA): TGCGCCAGCAGCCAACTCCCCGTGGGGGATACGCAGTATTTT. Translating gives CASSQLPVGDTQYF.